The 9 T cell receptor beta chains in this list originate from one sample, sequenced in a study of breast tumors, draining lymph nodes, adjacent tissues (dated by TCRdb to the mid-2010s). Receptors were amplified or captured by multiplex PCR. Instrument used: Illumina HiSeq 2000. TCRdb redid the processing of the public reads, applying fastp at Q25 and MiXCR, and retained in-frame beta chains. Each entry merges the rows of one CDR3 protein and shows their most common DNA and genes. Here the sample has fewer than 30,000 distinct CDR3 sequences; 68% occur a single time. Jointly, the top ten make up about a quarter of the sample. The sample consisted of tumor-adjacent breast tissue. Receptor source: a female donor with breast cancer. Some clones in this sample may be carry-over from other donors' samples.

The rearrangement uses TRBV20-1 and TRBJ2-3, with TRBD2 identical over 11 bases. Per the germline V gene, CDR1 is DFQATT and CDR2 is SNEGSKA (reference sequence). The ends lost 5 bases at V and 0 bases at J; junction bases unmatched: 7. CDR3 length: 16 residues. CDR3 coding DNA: TGCAGTGCTTCCGGGACTAGCGGAGCTAGCACAGATACGCAGTATTTT. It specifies CSASGTSGASTDTQYF.

The CDR3 reads CASSNPRTGNDEQFF. In DNA, the CDR3 is TGTGCCAGTAGTAATCCCAGGACAGGGAACGATGAGCAGTTCTTC. The chain has TRBV19 and TRBJ2-1; 8 nucleotides align to TRBD1. The V gene's germline CDR1 is LNHDA and CDR2 SQIVND (reference sequence). V gave up 4 bases and J gave up 8 bases; unmatched junction bases: 10. CDR3 length: 15 amino acids.

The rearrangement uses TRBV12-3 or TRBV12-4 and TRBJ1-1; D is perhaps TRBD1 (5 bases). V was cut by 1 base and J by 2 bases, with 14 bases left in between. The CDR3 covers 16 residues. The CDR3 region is CASSLGLGRDNTEAFF. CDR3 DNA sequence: TGTGCCAGCAGTTTAGGTTTGGGGCGGGACAACACTGAAGCTTTCTTT.

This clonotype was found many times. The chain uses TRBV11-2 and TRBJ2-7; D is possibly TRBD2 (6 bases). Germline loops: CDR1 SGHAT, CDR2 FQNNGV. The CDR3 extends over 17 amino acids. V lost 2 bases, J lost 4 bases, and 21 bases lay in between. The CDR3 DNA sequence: TGTGCCAGCAGCTTATTACCGACCTCCGGGAGAAAATACGAGCAGTACTTC. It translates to CASSLLPTSGRKYEQYF.

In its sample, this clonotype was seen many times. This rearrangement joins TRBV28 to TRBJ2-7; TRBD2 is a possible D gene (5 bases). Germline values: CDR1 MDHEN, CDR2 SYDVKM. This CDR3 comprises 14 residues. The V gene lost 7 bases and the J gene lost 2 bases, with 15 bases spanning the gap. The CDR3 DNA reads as TGTGCCAGCAATTCTCCGGGATCCCCCTACGAGCAGTACTTC. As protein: CASNSPGSPYEQYF.

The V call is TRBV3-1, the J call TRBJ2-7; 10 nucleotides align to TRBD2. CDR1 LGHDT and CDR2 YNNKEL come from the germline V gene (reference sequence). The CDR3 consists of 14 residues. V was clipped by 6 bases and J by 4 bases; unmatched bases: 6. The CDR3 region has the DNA TGTGCCAGCAGGCCAGCGGGGGGGCCGTACGAGCAGTACTTC. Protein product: CASRPAGGPYEQYF.

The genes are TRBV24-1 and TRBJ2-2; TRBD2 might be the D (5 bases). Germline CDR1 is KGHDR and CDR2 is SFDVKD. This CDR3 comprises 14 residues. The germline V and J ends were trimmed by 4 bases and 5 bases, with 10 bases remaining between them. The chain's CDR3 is CATSDRRRTGELFF. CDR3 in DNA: TGTGCCACCAGTGACCGGAGGAGAACCGGGGAGCTGTTTTTT.

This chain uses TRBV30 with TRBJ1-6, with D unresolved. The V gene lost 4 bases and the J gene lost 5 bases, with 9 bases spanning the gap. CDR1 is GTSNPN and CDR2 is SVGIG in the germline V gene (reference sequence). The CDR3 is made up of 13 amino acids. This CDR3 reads CAWKIPHNSPLHF. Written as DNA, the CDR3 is TGTGCCTGGAAGATTCCACATAATTCACCCCTCCACTTT.

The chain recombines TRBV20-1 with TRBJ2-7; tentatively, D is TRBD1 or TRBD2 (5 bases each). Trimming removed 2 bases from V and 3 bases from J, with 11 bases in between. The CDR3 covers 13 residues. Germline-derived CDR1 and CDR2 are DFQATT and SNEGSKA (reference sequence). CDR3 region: CSARSQGDYEQYF. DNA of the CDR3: TGCAGTGCTAGATCTCAGGGAGACTACGAGCAGTACTTC.